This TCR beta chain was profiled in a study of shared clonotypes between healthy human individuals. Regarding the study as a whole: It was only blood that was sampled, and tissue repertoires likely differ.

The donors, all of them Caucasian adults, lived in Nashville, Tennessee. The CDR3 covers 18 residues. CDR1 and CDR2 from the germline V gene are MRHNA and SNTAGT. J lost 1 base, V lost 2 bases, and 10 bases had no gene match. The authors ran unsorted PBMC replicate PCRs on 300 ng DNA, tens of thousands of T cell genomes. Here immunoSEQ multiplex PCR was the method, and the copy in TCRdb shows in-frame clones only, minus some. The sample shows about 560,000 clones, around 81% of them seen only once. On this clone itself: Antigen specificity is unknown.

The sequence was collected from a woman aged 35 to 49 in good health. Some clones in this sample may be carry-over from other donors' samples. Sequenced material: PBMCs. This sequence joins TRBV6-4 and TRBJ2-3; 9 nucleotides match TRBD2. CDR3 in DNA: TGTGCCAGCAGTGACCAAGCGGGAGGATTTCGGGGCACAGATACGCAGTATTTT. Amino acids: CASSDQAGGFRGTDTQYF.